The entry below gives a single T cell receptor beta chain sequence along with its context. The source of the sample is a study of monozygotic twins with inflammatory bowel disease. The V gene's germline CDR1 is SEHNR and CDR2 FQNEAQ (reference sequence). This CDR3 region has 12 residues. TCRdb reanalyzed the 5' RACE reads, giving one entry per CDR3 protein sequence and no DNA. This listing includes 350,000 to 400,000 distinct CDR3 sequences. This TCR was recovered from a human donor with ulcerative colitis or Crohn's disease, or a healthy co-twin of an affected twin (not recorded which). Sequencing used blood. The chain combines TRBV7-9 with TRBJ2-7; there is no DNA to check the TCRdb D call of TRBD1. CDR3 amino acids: CALGQGYYEQYF. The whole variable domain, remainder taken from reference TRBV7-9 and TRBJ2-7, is DTGVSQNPRHKITKRGQNVTFRCDPISEHNRLYWYRQTLGQGPEFLTYFQNEAQLEKSRLLSDRFSAERPKGSFSTLEIQRTEQGDSAMYLCALGQGYYEQYFGPGTRLTVT.